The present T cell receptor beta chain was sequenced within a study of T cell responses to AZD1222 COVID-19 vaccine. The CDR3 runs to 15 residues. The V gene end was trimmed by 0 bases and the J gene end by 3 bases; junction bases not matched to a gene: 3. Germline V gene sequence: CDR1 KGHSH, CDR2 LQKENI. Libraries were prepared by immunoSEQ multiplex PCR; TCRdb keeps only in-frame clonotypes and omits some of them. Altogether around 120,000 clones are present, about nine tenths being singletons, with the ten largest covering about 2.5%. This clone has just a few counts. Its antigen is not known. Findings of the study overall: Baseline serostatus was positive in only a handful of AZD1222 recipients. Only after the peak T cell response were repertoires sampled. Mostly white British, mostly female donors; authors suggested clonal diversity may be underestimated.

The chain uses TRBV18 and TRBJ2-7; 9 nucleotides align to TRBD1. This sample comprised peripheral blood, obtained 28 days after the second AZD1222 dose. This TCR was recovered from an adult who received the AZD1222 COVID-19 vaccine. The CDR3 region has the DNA TGTGCCAGCTCACCACCCGGGACAGGGATCTACGAGCAGTACTTC. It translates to CASSPPGTGIYEQYF.